These 24 T cell receptor beta chains were all obtained from the same sample, sequenced in a study of vaccination and CD4 T cells after COVID-19. An Oncomine TCR Beta short-read assay was used to sequence the DNA from cultured CD4+ T cells. TCRdb redid the calling of the PCR reads with MiXCR, one entry per CDR3 protein. Here the sample spans 5,000 or so distinct CDR3 sequences, around 26% being singletons. Noted treatment: roughly 10-day PBMC culture with coronavirus spike peptide pools or control peptides (ViraFEST assay). According to the study, CD4+ T cells from the unexposed donor were gathered ahead of the COVID-19 pandemic (2011-2018). No cognate antigen is known for these TCRs. Sample: CD4+ T cells from blood, cultured in vitro. These TCRs come from a human donor in good health.

The V gene is TRBV6-5, the J gene TRBJ2-6; D unresolved. The CDR3 runs to 16 residues. Germline CDR1 is MNHEY and CDR2 is SVGAGI. The V gene lost 0 bases and the J gene lost 0 bases, with 6 bases spanning the gap. The CDR3 is CASSYSGHSGANVLTF. In DNA, the CDR3 is TGTGCCAGCAGTTACTCTGGGCACTCTGGGGCCAACGTCCTGACTTTC.

This clonotype has just a few counts. V is TRBV7-9 and J is TRBJ1-5; D is unclear. This CDR3 has 12 amino acids. The germline V gene encodes CDR1 SEHNR and CDR2 FQNEAQ (reference sequence). Trimming stripped 6 bases from V and 4 bases from J, with 7 bases between. The CDR3 DNA is TGTGCCAGCAGAGCGGAGAATCAGCCCCAGCATTTT. Translated, it gives CASRAENQPQHF.

The chain has TRBV6-2 or TRBV6-3 and TRBJ1-5; D is unresolved. CDR3 length: 12 residues. CDR1 and CDR2 from the germline V gene are MNHEY and SVGEGT. Between the trimmed V and J ends, which lost 4 bases and 9 bases, there was a span of 10 bases. CDR3 sequence: CASSWGSGPQHF. CDR3 nucleotides: TGTGCCAGCAGTTGGGGTAGCGGGCCCCAGCATTTT.

This clonotype was seen only a few times. The V call is TRBV5-1, the J call TRBJ1-2; D gene unclear. Looked up from germline, CDR1 is SGHRS and CDR2 is YFSETQ. V lost 0 bases and J lost 8, with 11 bases in between. The CDR3 spans 13 residues. The CDR3, as DNA: TGCGCCAGCAGCTTGGACATCCCGCGAGGCTACACCTTC. This codes for CASSLDIPRGYTF.

The rearrangement joins TRBV12-3 or TRBV12-4 to TRBJ1-1, with 7 bases that match TRBD1. This CDR3 spans 14 amino acids. The V and J ends lost 7 bases and 6 bases, in that order; junction bases with no gene match: 11. The CDR3 loop is CASTSGGAMAEAFF. The CDR3 DNA reads TGTGCCAGCACCTCAGGGGGGGCGATGGCTGAAGCTTTCTTT.

This clonotype was recorded a few times. The rearrangement links TRBV2 to TRBJ1-1; D is unresolved. Germline values: CDR1 SNHLY, CDR2 FYNNEI. The V end lost 4 bases, the J end lost 3 bases, and 9 bases lay between the germline ends. The CDR3 is 13 residues long. CDR3 protein: CASSVDGYTEAFF. CDR3 bases: TGTGCCAGCAGTGTAGACGGATACACTGAAGCTTTCTTT.

The chain carries TRBV5-6 and TRBJ1-5; D ambiguous. Germline values: CDR1 SGHDT, CDR2 YYEEEE. The CDR3 totals 14 residues. The V end was cut by 1 base, the J end by 2 bases, with 7 bases between. The CDR3 here is CASSLKGGNQPQHF. The CDR3 nucleotides read TGTGCCAGCAGCTTGAAAGGTGGCAATCAGCCCCAGCATTTT.

In its sample, this clonotype ranks as medium-sized (0.01 to 0.1%). The chain links TRBV2 to TRBJ1-6; 9 bases match TRBD1. Germline V CDR1 and CDR2: SNHLY, FYNNEI. The CDR3 is 16 residues long. V trimming: 6 bases; J trimming: 6 bases; junction bases outside the gene matches: 9. This CDR3 is CASRSSGTGRNSPLHF. The CDR3 bases are TGTGCCAGCAGATCGTCCGGGACAGGGCGTAATTCACCCCTCCACTTT.

CDR3 loop: CASSPWTGGYSPLHF. CDR3 in DNA: TGTGCCAGCAGCCCCTGGACAGGGGGTTATTCACCCCTCCACTTT. The chain carries TRBV7-2 and TRBJ1-6; 10 bases are shared with TRBD1. From germline, CDR1 is SGHTA and CDR2 FQGNSA. This CDR3 is built from 15 residues. With V trimmed by 5 bases and J by 8 bases, 6 bases remained unmatched.

A note on this clonotype: Given a much more abundant clone one base away, this may be a read error. The V and J genes are TRBV27 and TRBJ1-5; 10 bases map to TRBD1. Germline values: CDR1 MNHEY, CDR2 SMNVEV (reference sequence). This CDR3 comprises 15 residues. CDR3 DNA: TGTGCCAGCAGTTTGGGACAGGGGATAAATCAGTCCCAGCATTTT. It is translated as CASSLGQGINQSQHF.

The chain combines TRBV12-3 or TRBV12-4 with TRBJ1-2, with D uncertain. CDR3 length: 13 residues. Trimming stripped 3 bases from V and 6 bases from J, with 11 bases between. The CDR3 region has the DNA TGTGCCAGCAGTTTGGTCACGAAAAATGGCTACACCTTC. The encoded protein is CASSLVTKNGYTF.

The chain uses TRBV18 and TRBJ2-1; the D gene is possibly TRBD1 (6 bases). This CDR3 has 13 residues. CDR1 is KGHSH and CDR2 is LQKENI in the germline V gene. V was shortened by 5 bases and J by 10 bases, with 15 bases between the two germline ends. CDR3 nucleotides: TGTGCCAGCTCATCGGACAGTATTGGGGAGCAGTTCTTC. It translates to CASSSDSIGEQFF.

The sample holds one count of this clonotype. The chain recombines TRBV18 with TRBJ1-2; D unclear. The CDR3 is 14 amino acids. The germline V gene has CDR1 KGHSH and CDR2 LQKENI. Trimming cost V 5 bases and J 5 bases, with 15 bases left between them. CDR3 in DNA: TGTGCCAGCTCAATCGGCGATACGGGGTATGGCTACACCTTC. Translation gives CASSIGDTGYGYTF. Full variable domain (remainder filled in from reference TRBV18 and TRBJ1-2): NAGVMQNPRHLVRRRGQEARLRCSPMKGHSHVYWYRQLPEEGLKFMVYLQKENIIDESGMPKERFSAEFPKEGPSILRIQQVVRGDSAAYFCASSIGDTGYGYTFGSGTRLTVV.

The V gene is TRBV4-1, the J gene TRBJ2-7; D is ambiguous. In germline, CDR1 is MGHRA, CDR2 YSYEKL. V lost 0 bases, J lost 4 bases, and 16 bases lay in between. The CDR3 extends over 16 amino acids. The CDR3 region has the DNA TGCGCCAGCAGCCAAGAAGCCGCACGGCGAGATTACGAGCAGTACTTC. Protein product: CASSQEAARRDYEQYF.

The chain links TRBV11-1 to TRBJ2-1, with 12 bases aligning to TRBD1. Trimming cost V 5 bases and J 8 bases; bases outside gene matches: 7. Germline V gene lookup returns CDR1 SGHAT and CDR2 FQDESV (reference sequence). The CDR3 has 15 residues. This chain's CDR3 is CASSDGTGGFDEQFF. The CDR3 DNA reads as TGTGCCAGCAGCGATGGGACAGGGGGCTTCGATGAGCAGTTCTTC.

This clonotype counts as medium-sized (0.01 to 0.1%). The gene calls are TRBV20-1 and TRBJ2-5; TRBD2 aligns across 9 bases. CDR1 is DFQATT, CDR2 SNEGSKA, per germline (reference sequence). This CDR3 has 14 residues. V was pared by 2 bases and J by 5 bases, with 6 bases of the junction left unmatched. The CDR3 coding sequence is TGCAGTGCTAGACAAGCGGGGGGTAAGGAGACCCAGTACTTC. Translation gives CSARQAGGKETQYF.

The gene calls are TRBV19 and TRBJ2-2, with 8 bases aligning to TRBD2. The CDR3 spans 16 residues. The germline gives CDR1 LNHDA, CDR2 SQIVND (reference sequence). Losses at the gene ends were 11 bases for V and 0 bases for J; bases not matched to a gene: 11. The CDR3 reads CAVGIGGLANTGELFF. CDR3 DNA: TGTGCCGTCGGCATCGGGGGACTAGCGAACACCGGGGAGCTGTTTTTT.

The chain joins TRBV7-9 to TRBJ2-7; 10 bases are shared with TRBD2. The CDR3 totals 14 residues. Germline V gene data show CDR1 as SEHNR and CDR2 as FQNEAQ (reference sequence). Losses at the gene ends were 4 bases for V and 2 bases for J; bases not matched to a gene: 2. The CDR3 region is CASSYLAGAYEQYF. In nucleotides, the CDR3 is TGTGCCAGCAGCTACCTAGCGGGGGCCTACGAGCAGTACTTC.

The chain recombines TRBV12-3 or TRBV12-4 with TRBJ1-1; the D is unclear. Trimming cost V 8 bases and J 1 base, with 11 bases left between them. The CDR3 covers 13 residues. In DNA form, the CDR3 reads TGTGCCAGCGGAGGGATGCAGAACACTGAAGCTTTCTTT. Protein product: CASGGMQNTEAFF.

In its sample, this clonotype is medium-sized. At one end the junction does not follow the germline gene, possibly because of a read error. The chain is built from TRBV19 and TRBJ2-7; D is possibly TRBD1 (5 bases). The CDR3 is 13 amino acids. Germline V CDR1 and CDR2: LNHDA, SQIVND (reference sequence). The CDR3 is CASRMAGNYEQYF. The DNA of the CDR3 is TGTGCTAGTAGGATGGCAGGGAACTACGAGCAGTACTTC.

CDR3 sequence (DNA): TGTGCCAGCAGCAAAACCGGGACTAGCAACGGGGAGCTGTTTTTT. This gives the protein CASSKTGTSNGELFF. The J gene is TRBJ2-2, the V gene TRBV21-1; TRBD2 reflects the table's D call only, with no check against the DNA. TRBV21-1 counts as a pseudogene. This CDR3 comprises 15 residues.

The V and J genes are TRBV29-1 and TRBJ1-1; 7 bases match TRBD1. The germline gives CDR1 SQVTM, CDR2 ANQGSEA. Germline trimming cut 6 bases from V and 4 bases from J; bases unmatched to any gene: 5. The CDR3 contains 12 residues. CDR3 amino acids: CSVATGSTEAFF. For the CDR3, the DNA is TGCAGCGTCGCGACAGGGTCCACTGAAGCTTTCTTT.

V and J are TRBV9 and TRBJ2-7, with 9 bases that match TRBD1. The CDR3 loop spans 14 amino acids. The germline V gene encodes CDR1 SGDLS and CDR2 YYNGEE. The V gene end was trimmed by 3 bases and the J gene end by 2 bases; junction bases not matched to a gene: 3. CDR3 coding DNA: TGTGCCAGCAGCGCCGGGACAGGGACCTACGAGCAGTACTTC. It is translated as CASSAGTGTYEQYF. Together with reference TRBV9 and TRBJ2-7, the CDR3 gives the full variable domain: DSGVTQTPKHLITATGQRVTLRCSPRSGDLSVYWYQQSLDQGLQFLIQYYNGEERAKGNILERFSAQQFPDLHSELNLSSLELGDSALYFCASSAGTGTYEQYFGPGTRLTVT.

The rearrangement joins TRBV20-1 to TRBJ1-6; tentative D call: TRBD1 (5 bases). Germline CDR1 and CDR2: DFQATT and SNEGSKA (reference sequence). The germline V and J ends were trimmed by 3 bases and 5 bases, with 5 bases remaining between them. The CDR3 loop spans 12 amino acids. The CDR3 DNA sequence: TGCAGTGCTAGGGACAATAATTCACCCCTCCACTTT. This translates into CSARDNNSPLHF.